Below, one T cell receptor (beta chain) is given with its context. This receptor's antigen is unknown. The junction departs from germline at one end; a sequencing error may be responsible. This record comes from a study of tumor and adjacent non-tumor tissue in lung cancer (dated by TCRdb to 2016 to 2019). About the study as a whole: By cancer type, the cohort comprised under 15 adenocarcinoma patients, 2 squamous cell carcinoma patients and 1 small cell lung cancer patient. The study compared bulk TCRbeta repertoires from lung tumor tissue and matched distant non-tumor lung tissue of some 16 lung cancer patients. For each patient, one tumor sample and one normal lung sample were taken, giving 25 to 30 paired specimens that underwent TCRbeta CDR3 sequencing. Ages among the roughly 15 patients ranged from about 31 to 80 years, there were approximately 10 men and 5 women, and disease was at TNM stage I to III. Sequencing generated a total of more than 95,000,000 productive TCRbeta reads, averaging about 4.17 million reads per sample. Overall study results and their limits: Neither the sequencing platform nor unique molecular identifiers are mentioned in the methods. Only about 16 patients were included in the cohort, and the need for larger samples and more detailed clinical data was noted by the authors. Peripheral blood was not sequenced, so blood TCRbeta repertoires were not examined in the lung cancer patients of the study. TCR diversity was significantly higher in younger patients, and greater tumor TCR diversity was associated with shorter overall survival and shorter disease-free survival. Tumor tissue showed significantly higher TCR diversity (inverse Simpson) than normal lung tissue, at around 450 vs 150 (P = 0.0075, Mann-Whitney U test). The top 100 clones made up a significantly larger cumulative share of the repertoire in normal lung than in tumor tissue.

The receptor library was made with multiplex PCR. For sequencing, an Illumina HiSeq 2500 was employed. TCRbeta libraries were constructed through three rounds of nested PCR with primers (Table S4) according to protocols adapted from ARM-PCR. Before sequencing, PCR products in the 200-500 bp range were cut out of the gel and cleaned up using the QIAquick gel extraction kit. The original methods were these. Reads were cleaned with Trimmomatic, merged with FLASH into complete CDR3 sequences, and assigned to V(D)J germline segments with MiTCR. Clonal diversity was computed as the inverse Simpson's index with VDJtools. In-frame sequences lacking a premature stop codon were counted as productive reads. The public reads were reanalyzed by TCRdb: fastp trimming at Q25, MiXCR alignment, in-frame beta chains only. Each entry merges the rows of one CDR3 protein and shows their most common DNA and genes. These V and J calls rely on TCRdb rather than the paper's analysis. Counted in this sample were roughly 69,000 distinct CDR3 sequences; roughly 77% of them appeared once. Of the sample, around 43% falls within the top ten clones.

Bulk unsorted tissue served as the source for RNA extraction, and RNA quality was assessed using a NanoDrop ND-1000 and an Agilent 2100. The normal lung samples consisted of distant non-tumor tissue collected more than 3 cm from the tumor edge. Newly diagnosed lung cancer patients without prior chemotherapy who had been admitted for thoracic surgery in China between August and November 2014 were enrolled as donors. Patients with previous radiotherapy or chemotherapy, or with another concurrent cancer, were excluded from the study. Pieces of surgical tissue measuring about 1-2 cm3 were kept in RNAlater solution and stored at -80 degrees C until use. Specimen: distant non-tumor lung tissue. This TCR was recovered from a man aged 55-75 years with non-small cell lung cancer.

The encoded CDR3 is CASTLRQGNRSLLLF. The DNA sequence is given as TGTGCCAGCACCTTGAGGCAGGGGAATAGATCACTCCTCCTCTTT. The chain is made from TRBV5-6 and TRBJ1-6; the D gene is perhaps TRBD1, from 6 matching bases. In the germline V gene, CDR1 corresponds to SGHDT and CDR2 to YYEEEE. Including the terminal cysteine and phenylalanine, the CDR3 comprises 15 residues. The read is trimmed to its CDR3 DNA, 45 bases read in frame from base 1.